The 2 T cell receptor beta chains below all came from one sample that was sequenced in a study of control samples from healthy donors and cancer patients. Measured with immunoSEQ multiplex PCR; TCRdb has only the in-frame clones, and not every one. The data contain 110,000 to 150,000 clones, about 94% of them singletons. The specimen was PBMCs. These receptors originate from a man aged 55 to 69 with colorectal cancer.

The chain carries TRBV2 and TRBJ1-2; possible D gene TRBD1, 6 bases. CDR3 length: 13 residues. CDR1 and CDR2 (germline): SNHLY, FYNNEI. V lost 11 bases to trimming and J lost 2 bases, with 15 bases between them. The CDR3 DNA sequence: TGTGCCGGGGGGGTACAGGGAAACTATGGCTACACCTTC. Translated: CAGGVQGNYGYTF. The full variable domain, in which reference TRBV2 and TRBJ1-2 provide the parts outside the CDR3, is EPEVTQTPSHQVTQMGQEVILRCVPISNHLYFYWYRQILGQKVEFLVSFYNNEISEKSEIFDDQFSVERPDGSNFTLKIRSTKLEDSAMYFCAGGVQGNYGYTFGSGTRLTVV.

The rearrangement uses TRBV9 and TRBJ2-3; 12 nucleotides agree with TRBD2. The CDR3 totals 15 residues. Unmatched junction bases numbered 0, after V lost 0 bases and J lost 4 bases. Germline lookup yields CDR1 SGDLS and CDR2 YYNGEE. CDR3 in amino acids: CASSVASGGADTQYF. The CDR3 bases are TGTGCCAGCAGCGTAGCTAGCGGGGGGGCAGATACGCAGTATTTT.